This T cell receptor (beta chain) comes out of a study of CXCR3-negative and CXCR3-positive naive CD8 T cells. Notes on the study in general: TRBV-TRBJ usage was similar across naive CXCR3 subsets but distinct in memory cells. The TRB CDR3s that CXCR3-positive naive cells carried were more hydrophobic than those of CXCR3-negative naive cells.

With respect to this clonotype: What it binds is not known.

Triplicate roughly 270,000-cell sorts were made of each CD8+ T cell subset. Cells that were CD45RO-CCR7+CD27+CD95- constituted naive CD8+ T cells. Each TRB cDNA library was prepared by 5' RACE (with UMI labels). For each CDR3 protein, TCRdb gives one entry from its re-call of the 5' RACE reads, without DNA. The sample has 100,000 to 150,000 distinct CDR3 sequences; the top ten hold around 0.27%. CDR1 is SGDLS and CDR2 is YYNGEE in the germline V gene. The CDR3 totals 15 residues. The V call is TRBV9, the J call TRBJ2-2. This TCR was recovered from a human donor in good health. Some clones in this sample may be carry-over from other donors' samples. Sequenced: naive CXCR3- CD8+ T cells from blood. The subset denotes: CD45RO-CCR7+CD27+CD95- naive CD8+ T cells lacking CXCR3 (TNR3-). CDR3 region: CASRADSANTGELFF.